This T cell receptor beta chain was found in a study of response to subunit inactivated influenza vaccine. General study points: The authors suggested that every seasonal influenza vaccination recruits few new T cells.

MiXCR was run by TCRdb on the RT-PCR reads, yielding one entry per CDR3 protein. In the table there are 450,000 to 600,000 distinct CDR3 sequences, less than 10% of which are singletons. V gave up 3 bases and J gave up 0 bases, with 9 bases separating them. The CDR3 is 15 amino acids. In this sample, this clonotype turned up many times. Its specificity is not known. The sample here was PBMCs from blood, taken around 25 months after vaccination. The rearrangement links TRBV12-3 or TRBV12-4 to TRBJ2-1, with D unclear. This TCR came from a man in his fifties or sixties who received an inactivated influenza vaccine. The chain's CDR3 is CASSLRRPSYNEQFF. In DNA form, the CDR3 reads TGTGCCAGCAGTTTGAGGCGTCCCTCCTACAATGAGCAGTTCTTC.